This passage covers 2 T cell receptor beta chains from one sample sequenced in a study of blood T cell repertoires in COVID-19. Method: immunoSEQ multiplex PCR; TCRdb's copy keeps in-frame clones and lacks some. The sample contains about 520,000 clones, 70% to 90% of which appear only once. The sample consisted of peripheral blood. The receptor source for this set is a human donor in a cohort sampled during active COVID-19.

The CDR3 nucleotides read TGTGCCAGCAGTTTAGCCGGGGCGGGGAGTGAAAAACTGTTTTTT. The encoded protein is CASSLAGAGSEKLFF. The V gene is TRBV28, the J gene TRBJ1-4; weak D call: TRBD1 (5 bases). CDR1 and CDR2 (germline): MDHEN, SYDVKM. Trimming removed 2 bases at V and 7 bases at J, with 14 bases between. The CDR3 has 15 amino acids.

The rearrangement links TRBV12-5 to TRBJ2-3, with unresolved D. CDR3 length equals 15 residues. V lost 8 bases, J lost 0 bases, and 15 bases lay in between. Germline CDR1 is LGHNT and CDR2 is FRNRAP. As DNA, the CDR3 is TGTGCTAGTTTACGGCAGACGACTAGCACAGATACGCAGTATTTT. It translates to CASLRQTTSTDTQYF.